Below, 24 T cell receptor beta chains from the same sample are listed, as sequenced in a study of shared clonotypes between healthy human individuals. Libraries were prepared by immunoSEQ multiplex PCR; TCRdb keeps only in-frame clonotypes and omits some of them. The data contain some 2,100,000 clones, roughly 91% of them singletons. As defined, naive CD8 cells were CD45RO-negative and positively selected for CCR7, with terminally differentiated effector memory CD45RA+ cells excluded. Sequences were obtained from naive CD8+ T cells from PBMCs. These receptor sequences come from a man aged 18 to 30 in good health. Some clones in this sample may be carry-over from other donors' samples.

The CDR3 protein is CARGRTEAFF. In DNA, the CDR3 is TGCGCCAGAGGGAGGACTGAAGCTTTCTTT. The V and J genes are TRBV23-1 and TRBJ1-1, with D hard to call. TRBV23-1 belongs to the ORF category, with a function that is uncertain. This CDR3 is built from 10 residues. V dropped 9 bases and J dropped 5 bases, with 7 bases sitting between them.

The chain couples TRBV27 to TRBJ2-7, with TRBD1 matching over 7 bases. The CDR3 consists of 14 residues. Germline CDR1 is MNHEY and CDR2 is SMNVEV (reference sequence). Trimming cost V 5 bases and J 1 base; bases outside gene matches: 5. In DNA, the CDR3 is TGTGCCAGCAGTCCGCCGGACAGGTCCTACGAGCAGTACTTC. Translated, it gives CASSPPDRSYEQYF.

V usage is TRBV7-9 and J usage is TRBJ2-1; 14 bases fit TRBD2. The CDR3 extends over 15 amino acids. The germline V gene encodes CDR1 SEHNR and CDR2 FQNEAQ (reference sequence). Germline trimming cut 5 bases from V and 6 bases from J; bases unmatched to any gene: 3. CDR3 loop: CASSAGLAGVNEQFF. CDR3 coding DNA: TGTGCCAGCAGCGCGGGACTAGCGGGAGTCAATGAGCAGTTCTTC.

The chain couples TRBV28 to TRBJ2-7; TRBD2 might be the D (6 bases). V gave up 3 bases and J gave up 0 bases, with 12 bases separating them. CDR1 is MDHEN, CDR2 SYDVKM, per germline. The CDR3 sequence is 15 residues long. The CDR3 bases are TGTGCCAGCAGTTTCTTAGCGGAGAGCTCCTACGAGCAGTACTTC. Translation gives CASSFLAESSYEQYF.

The chain links TRBV30 to TRBJ2-7, with TRBD1 as a possible D gene (7 bases). The CDR3 consists of 13 residues. V dropped 2 bases and J dropped 4 bases, with 12 bases sitting between them. CDR1 is GTSNPN and CDR2 is SVGIG in the germline V gene (reference sequence). CDR3 nucleotides: TGTGCCTGGAGTCCGGAGGGGGCTTACGAGCAGTACTTC. Protein product: CAWSPEGAYEQYF.

As concerns this clone: The sample holds other DNA sequences that translate to the same CDR3. The rearrangement uses TRBV4-3 and TRBJ2-7, with 11 bases lining up with TRBD1. Germline V gene lookup returns CDR1 LGHNA and CDR2 YSLEER. The CDR3 consists of 16 residues. J was trimmed by 3 bases and V by 0 bases; bases with no gene match: 4. CDR3 protein: CASSQDIGTGGYEQYF. CDR3 DNA sequence: TGCGCCAGCAGCCAAGATATAGGGACAGGGGGCTACGAGCAGTACTTC.

The table lists this clone with a count of one. This chain links TRBV6-5 with TRBJ2-7, with TRBD1 identical over 7 bases. Germline CDR1 MNHEY, CDR2 SVGAGI. There are 15 residues in the CDR3. The V gene end was trimmed by 6 bases and the J gene end by 2 bases; junction bases not matched to a gene: 10. As DNA, the CDR3 is TGTGCCAGCAGACCCACGACAGGGTATCCCTACGAGCAGTACTTC. Translated: CASRPTTGYPYEQYF.

This clone was observed a single time. V is TRBV7-8 and J is TRBJ2-4, with TRBD1 matching over 9 bases. The V gene end was trimmed by 4 bases and the J gene end by 2 bases; junction bases not matched to a gene: 9. The length of the CDR3 is 17 residues. Germline V CDR1 and CDR2: SGHVS, FQNEAQ. The CDR3 DNA reads TGTGCCAGCAGCTCAAGACAGGGGGGAGTGTCCAAAAACATTCAGTACTTC. Protein product: CASSSRQGGVSKNIQYF.

V and J are TRBV27 and TRBJ1-1; no reliable D call. Germline V CDR1 and CDR2: MNHEY, SMNVEV (reference sequence). V lost 0 bases to trimming and J lost 3 bases, with 8 bases between them. The CDR3 runs 14 residues. The CDR3 bases are TGTGCCAGCAGTTTATCGGTGGGAGACACTGAAGCTTTCTTT. Translated: CASSLSVGDTEAFF.

Remarks on this clone: Other DNA sequences in this specimen translate into the identical CDR3. CDR3 loop: CASSARTGGDEQFF. CDR3 DNA: TGTGCCAGCAGCGCGCGGACAGGCGGGGATGAGCAGTTCTTC. The chain carries TRBV9 and TRBJ2-1; D perhaps matches TRBD1 (7 bases). V lost 3 bases, J lost 8 bases, and 15 bases lay in between. Looked up from germline, CDR1 is SGDLS and CDR2 is YYNGEE. This CDR3 is 14 amino acids long.

V and J are TRBV11-2 and TRBJ2-3; D gene ambiguous. CDR1 and CDR2 from the germline V gene are SGHAT and FQNNGV. The CDR3 totals 13 residues. V was cut by 8 bases and J by 4 bases, with 13 bases left in between. DNA of the CDR3: TGTGCCAGCGAAGCAAACTACGCAGATACGCAGTATTTT. Amino acid sequence: CASEANYADTQYF.

The chain employs TRBV6-6 and TRBJ2-7; tentatively, D is TRBD2 (5 bases). Germline loops: CDR1 MNHNY, CDR2 SVGAGI (reference sequence). V was shortened by 0 bases and J by 6 bases, with 12 bases between the two germline ends. The CDR3 has 14 residues. The CDR3 loop reads CASSYSSGVSEQYF. CDR3 in DNA: TGTGCCAGCAGTTACTCTTCCGGGGTCAGCGAGCAGTACTTC.

The J gene is TRBJ2-5, the V gene TRBV27; tentatively, D is TRBD1 (5 bases). Germline values: CDR1 MNHEY, CDR2 SMNVEV (reference sequence). V was cut by 4 bases and J by 5 bases, with 17 bases left in between. This CDR3 comprises 15 residues. CDR3 region: CASSSRAGRKETQYF. DNA of the CDR3: TGTGCCAGCAGTTCAAGGGCAGGGCGGAAGGAGACCCAGTACTTC.

V gene TRBV6-5 combines with J gene TRBJ2-3; 10 bases match TRBD2. The V and J ends lost 5 bases and 6 bases, in that order; junction bases with no gene match: 8. CDR1 and CDR2 (germline): MNHEY, SVGAGI. The CDR3 is made up of 15 amino acids. Here the CDR3 DNA reads TGTGCCAGCAGTCCTAAGCGGGAGGGCCGTGATACGCAGTATTTT. It is translated as CASSPKREGRDTQYF.

V usage is TRBV20-1 and J usage is TRBJ2-1; D remains ambiguous. V lost 3 bases and J 7 bases, leaving 7 bases between the germline ends. The CDR3 consists of 11 residues. Germline loops: CDR1 DFQATT, CDR2 SNEGSKA (reference sequence). Here the CDR3 reads CSARDGNEQFF. The CDR3 DNA sequence: TGCAGTGCTAGGGACGGGAATGAGCAGTTCTTC.

The gene calls are TRBV9 and TRBJ2-6, with D possibly matching TRBD1 (5 bases). The CDR3 extends over 18 amino acids. CDR1 SGDLS and CDR2 YYNGEE come from the germline V gene. V was cut by 3 bases and J by 0 bases, with 16 bases left in between. The CDR3 region is CASSASGQGFSGANVLTF. The CDR3 DNA is TGTGCCAGCAGCGCGAGTGGGCAGGGCTTCTCTGGGGCCAACGTCCTGACTTTC.

The CDR3 DNA is TGTGCCAGCAGCTTGGTAGACGGCTACAATGAGCAGTTCTTC. Translated, it gives CASSLVDGYNEQFF. The chain recombines TRBV5-4 with TRBJ2-1; no clear D gene. This CDR3 is built from 14 residues. V gave up 0 bases and J gave up 3 bases, with 7 bases separating them. Germline assignment: CDR1 SGHNT and CDR2 YYREEE (reference sequence).

V and J are TRBV5-1 and TRBJ2-1; D is perhaps TRBD2 (6 bases). Germline CDR1 is SGHRS and CDR2 is YFSETQ. The CDR3 spans 13 residues. The V and J ends lost 3 bases and 6 bases respectively, with 10 bases between them. The CDR3 bases are TGCGCCAGCAGCTGGGATAGCGGCAATGAGCAGTTCTTC. Its protein is CASSWDSGNEQFF.

As to this clone: With a much larger clone just one base away, this may be a read error. The gene calls are TRBV11-3 and TRBJ2-7; D might be TRBD2 (6 bases). This CDR3 contains 13 residues. Trimming cost V 1 base and J 3 bases, with 7 bases left between them. Germline V gene sequence: CDR1 SGHNT, CDR2 YENEEA. The CDR3 DNA reads TGTGCCAGCAGCTTAGCGGGGGACTACGAGCAGTACTTC. This translates into CASSLAGDYEQYF.

The V gene is TRBV7-9, the J gene TRBJ2-3, with 9 bases that match TRBD2. Trimming cost V 4 bases and J 6 bases; bases outside gene matches: 5. Germline loops: CDR1 SEHNR, CDR2 FQNEAQ (reference sequence). The CDR3 totals 14 residues. In DNA, the CDR3 is TGTGCCAGCAGCTCCATAGCGGGAGCGGATACGCAGTATTTT. Amino acid sequence: CASSSIAGADTQYF.

V usage is TRBV5-1 and J usage is TRBJ2-1; 8 bases match TRBD1. Germline V gives CDR1 SGHRS, CDR2 YFSETQ. This CDR3 region has 15 residues. Losses at the gene ends were 0 bases for V and 5 bases for J; bases not matched to a gene: 4. The CDR3, as DNA: TGCGCCAGCAGCTTGGTGGGGACAGGTAACAATGAGCAGTTCTTC. Translated, it gives CASSLVGTGNNEQFF.

This chain connects TRBV7-6 to TRBJ2-2; D call uncertain. This CDR3 spans 15 amino acids. Deletions cut 1 base from V and 3 bases from J, with 9 bases between. The germline CDR1 and CDR2 sequences are SGHVS and FNYEAQ. The CDR3 region is CASSLGGQYTGELFF. The CDR3 DNA follows: TGTGCCAGCAGCTTAGGAGGTCAATACACCGGGGAGCTGTTTTTT.

This sequence joins TRBV28 and TRBJ2-7; D unresolved. The germline V gene has CDR1 MDHEN and CDR2 SYDVKM. CDR3 length equals 13 residues. V was cut by 8 bases and J by 2 bases, with 13 bases left in between. CDR3 loop: CASCRRRTYEQYF. The DNA of the CDR3 is TGTGCCAGCTGCAGGCGGCGGACCTACGAGCAGTACTTC.

To note about this clone: One end of the junction is discordant with germline, which a read error may explain. The sample carries other DNA sequences with the same CDR3. CDR3 DNA: TGTGCCAGTAGTTTTATTGGATCCTCCTACGAGCAGTACTTC. Its translation is CASSFIGSSYEQYF. The rearrangement links TRBV27 to TRBJ2-7, with D unclear. The CDR3 runs 14 residues. The germline gives CDR1 MNHEY, CDR2 SMNVEV (reference sequence).